The subject of this entry is one T cell receptor beta chain. As yet, its antigen is unknown. Template-switching 5'RACE yielded the TCR cDNA; a universal primer site and UMIs were added in the process. A single record per CDR3 protein comes from TCRdb applying MiXCR to the 5' RACE reads. The table records about 500,000 distinct CDR3 sequences, approximately 16% of them present only once. CDR1 and CDR2 (germline): ENHRY, SYGVKD. The CDR3 sequence is 16 residues long. The germline V and J ends were trimmed by 0 bases and 2 bases, with 12 bases remaining between them. The sample belongs to a study of T cells after yellow fever vaccination. In the study overall: It was SMART-Seq v4 Ultra Low Input that prepared the fractions with low cell numbers.

Broader study findings: After the booster, 96% of CD4 and 75% to 90% of CD8 primary-response clones were re-detected. Abundant bulk-derived clonotypes could contaminate FACS-sorted repertoires.

The rearrangement links TRBV10-3 to TRBJ2-3; D may be TRBD1 (5 bases). The source of this sequence is a man younger than 35 who received the YFV17D yellow fever vaccine. The starting material was PBMCs, obtained roughly 5 days after the first yellow fever vaccination. The CDR3 here is CAISESQARLTDTQYF. CDR3 bases: TGTGCCATCAGTGAGTCACAGGCCAGACTCACAGATACGCAGTATTTT.